This TCR beta chain comes out of a study of Graves' ophthalmopathy and Graves' hyperthyroidism. The CDR3 contains 14 residues. Germline values: CDR1 LNHDA, CDR2 SQIVND (reference sequence). J was trimmed by 2 bases and V by 6 bases; bases with no gene match: 6. CDR3 regions of TCR beta were amplified from RNA transcripts. Second-round multiplex PCR followed a first-round RT-PCR using HTBI primers. TCRdb re-called the multiplex PCR reads with MiXCR, one entry per CDR3 protein. This table has over a million distinct CDR3 sequences, approximately 35% appearing once. This TCR was recovered from an adult man with Graves' hyperthyroidism. The sample consisted of peripheral blood or thyroid tissue (not recorded which). The rearrangement links TRBV19 to TRBJ1-1, with 7 bases lining up with TRBD1. Here the CDR3 DNA reads TGTGCCAGTAGCGGCAGGGGGGCTAACACTGAAGCTTTCTTT. As protein: CASSGRGANTEAFF.